These 20 T cell receptor beta chains originate from one sample sequenced in a study of blood T cell repertoires in COVID-19. Generated by immunoSEQ multiplex PCR, the TCRdb table keeps only in-frame clones and is missing some. This table holds a few hundred thousand clones, 85% to 90% found once. Sequencing was done on a sample of peripheral blood. These receptors originate from a man younger than 45 with acute or convalescent COVID-19.

J is TRBJ2-1 and V is TRBV28; the D is unclear. The V gene lost 10 bases and the J gene lost 3 bases, with 13 bases spanning the gap. The CDR3 covers 13 residues. Germline V gene data show CDR1 as MDHEN and CDR2 as SYDVKM. The CDR3, as DNA: TGTGCCACCTGTCCCCCCAGCTACAATGAGCAGTTCTTC. Protein: CATCPPSYNEQFF.

As concerns this clone: Other DNA sequences in the sample encode the same CDR3. This chain connects TRBV18 to TRBJ1-6, with 8 bases fitting TRBD1. V lost 4 bases to trimming and J lost 7 bases; unmatched junction nucleotides: 3. CDR1 and CDR2 (germline): KGHSH, LQKENI. This CDR3 is built from 14 residues. CDR3 in amino acids: CASSQDRENSPLHF. The CDR3 nucleotides read TGTGCCAGCTCACAGGACAGGGAGAATTCACCCCTCCACTTT.

The rearrangement joins TRBV29-1 to TRBJ1-2; D ambiguous. Trimming pared 4 bases from V and 2 bases from J, leaving 11 bases between. Germline CDR1 reads SQVTM; CDR2 reads ANQGSEA. CDR3 length equals 13 residues. The CDR3 region is CSVGSSLNYGYTF. The DNA of the CDR3 is TGCAGCGTTGGGTCTAGTTTGAACTATGGCTACACCTTC.

This clone showed up just once. This chain joins TRBV5-1 and TRBJ2-1, with TRBD2 matching 11 bases. With 5 bases clipped from V and 7 bases from J, the junction kept 8 bases outside the gene matches. The length of the CDR3 is 15 residues. Germline CDR1 reads SGHRS; CDR2 reads YFSETQ. The CDR3 loop reads CASRYVAGGLNEQFF. In nucleotides, the CDR3 is TGCGCCAGCAGATACGTAGCGGGAGGGCTGAATGAGCAGTTCTTC. Full variable domain (remainder filled in from reference TRBV5-1 and TRBJ2-1): KAGVTQTPRYLIKTRGQQVTLSCSPISGHRSVSWYQQTPGQGLQFLFEYFSETQRNKGNFPGRFSGRQFSNSRSEMNVSTLELGDSALYLCASRYVAGGLNEQFFGPGTRLTVL.

V gene TRBV7-3 combines with J gene TRBJ2-7; D is possibly TRBD1 (5 bases). V lost 3 bases and J 7 bases, leaving 13 bases between the germline ends. The germline CDR1 and CDR2 sequences are SGHTA and FQGTGA. This CDR3 is built from 13 residues. The CDR3 spells CASSFAGLGEQYF. DNA for the CDR3: TGTGCCAGCAGCTTCGCAGGGCTAGGGGAGCAGTACTTC.

The rearrangement uses TRBV12-5 and TRBJ1-2; D is ambiguous. Trimming stripped 1 base from V and 5 bases from J, with 8 bases between. Germline CDR1 LGHNT, CDR2 FRNRAP. The CDR3 loop spans 13 amino acids. As DNA, the CDR3 is TGTGCTAGTGGTTTGGCCCCCGGGTATGGCTACACCTTC. Its translation is CASGLAPGYGYTF.

This chain uses TRBV18 with TRBJ1-1, with D possibly TRBD1 on 5 matching bases. Looked up from germline, CDR1 is KGHSH and CDR2 is LQKENI. The CDR3 consists of 15 residues. The germline V and J ends were trimmed by 3 bases and 4 bases, with 15 bases remaining between them. CDR3 bases: TGTGCCAGCTCACCCACCCAGGGTTTAGGCACTGAAGCTTTCTTT. Encoded protein: CASSPTQGLGTEAFF.

This sequence joins TRBV7-3 and TRBJ2-1; 11 nucleotides line up with TRBD2. The length of the CDR3 is 15 residues. V dropped 5 bases and J dropped 7; count of bases not matched to a gene: 7. CDR1 and CDR2 from the germline V gene are SGHTA and FQGTGA. Here the CDR3 reads CASSLTSGGGNEQFF. The CDR3 DNA follows: TGTGCCAGCAGCCTTACTAGCGGGGGAGGAAATGAGCAGTTCTTC.

The rearrangement uses TRBV6-5 and TRBJ2-7, with D tentatively TRBD2 (5 bases). V lost 0 bases to trimming and J lost 7 bases, with 16 bases between them. There are 15 residues in the CDR3. Germline loops: CDR1 MNHEY, CDR2 SVGAGI. CDR3 nucleotides: TGTGCCAGCAGTTACTCAGGACTCCCTCCCCGGGAGCAGTACTTC. It translates to CASSYSGLPPREQYF.

V and J are TRBV11-1 and TRBJ1-1; perhaps TRBD1 as D (6 bases). The CDR3 has 13 residues. Germline CDR1 is SGHAT and CDR2 is FQDESV (reference sequence). V gave up 3 bases and J gave up 7 bases, with 12 bases separating them. CDR3 DNA: TGTGCCAGCAGCTTTATGGACAGTCTTGAAGCTTTCTTT. This encodes CASSFMDSLEAFF.

The table lists this clone with a few counts. The chain is built from TRBV7-9 and TRBJ2-7; weak D call: TRBD2 (6 bases). V was shortened by 0 bases and J by 2 bases, with 14 bases between the two germline ends. The CDR3 covers 16 residues. Germline CDR1 is SEHNR and CDR2 is FQNEAQ (reference sequence). CDR3 sequence (DNA): TGTGCCAGCAGCTTAGCGCGAGCCGGAGGGACCTACGAGCAGTACTTC. Protein product: CASSLARAGGTYEQYF.

The V call is TRBV19, the J call TRBJ1-1; D is perhaps TRBD1 (6 bases). This CDR3 region has 15 residues. V dropped 0 bases and J dropped 4 bases, with 12 bases sitting between them. The germline gives CDR1 LNHDA, CDR2 SQIVND (reference sequence). The CDR3 reads CASSIDLGASTEAFF. DNA for the CDR3: TGTGCCAGTAGTATAGATTTGGGGGCGAGCACTGAAGCTTTCTTT.

The chain has TRBV12-5 and TRBJ2-7; the match to TRBD2 covers 12 bases. CDR1 and CDR2 from the germline V gene are LGHNT and FRNRAP. V was clipped by 5 bases and J by 3 bases; unmatched bases: 8. The CDR3 runs 16 residues. CDR3 nucleotide sequence: TGTGCTAGTGGTCGTATGGCTAGCGGGGGGGTCTACGAGCAGTACTTC. Protein: CASGRMASGGVYEQYF. Combining the CDR3 with reference TRBV12-5 and TRBJ2-7 gives the whole variable domain DARVTQTPRHKVTEMGQEVTMRCQPILGHNTVFWYRQTMMQGLELLAYFRNRAPLDDSGMPKDRFSAEMPDATLATLKIQPSEPRDSAVYFCASGRMASGGVYEQYFGPGTRLTVT.

The chain has TRBV30 and TRBJ1-6; no clear D gene. The CDR3 runs 13 residues. Germline V gene sequence: CDR1 GTSNPN, CDR2 SVGIG (reference sequence). The germline V and J ends were trimmed by 2 bases and 8 bases, with 10 bases remaining between them. CDR3 in amino acids: CAWSRQGHSPLHF. The DNA of the CDR3 is TGTGCCTGGAGTAGACAAGGCCATTCACCCCTCCACTTT.

This chain connects TRBV10-2 to TRBJ2-5; TRBD1 matches at 9 bases. V lost 4 bases to trimming and J lost 5 bases; unmatched junction nucleotides: 8. The germline CDR1 and CDR2 sequences are WSHSY and SAAADI. This CDR3 is built from 15 residues. This CDR3 reads CASSATGGDLETQYF. DNA of the CDR3: TGCGCCAGCAGTGCTACAGGGGGCGATTTGGAGACCCAGTACTTC.

Worth noting for this clone: One junction end does not reproduce the germline sequence, and a read error may be involved. The chain links TRBV6-6 to TRBJ1-2; TRBD1 aligns across 10 bases. Germline CDR1 reads MNHNY; CDR2 reads SVGAGI (reference sequence). This CDR3 spans 14 amino acids. CDR3 region: CASRKTGTGENMPF. The CDR3 DNA sequence: TGTGCCAGCAGAAAAACCGGGACAGGGGAAAATATGCCCTTC.

This chain connects TRBV5-1 to TRBJ2-1; 9 bases are shared with TRBD1. Looked up from germline, CDR1 is SGHRS and CDR2 is YFSETQ. The CDR3 runs 15 residues. With 4 bases clipped from V and 1 base from J, the junction kept 3 bases outside the gene matches. CDR3 in DNA: TGCGCCAGCAGCACGACAGGGGGTTCCTACAATGAGCAGTTCTTC. Encoded protein: CASSTTGGSYNEQFF.

This chain joins TRBV6-5 and TRBJ2-7, with D maybe TRBD1 (5 bases). From germline, CDR1 is MNHEY and CDR2 SVGAGI. There are 15 residues in the CDR3. The V end lost 6 bases, the J end lost 2 bases, and 17 bases lay between the germline ends. DNA for the CDR3: TGTGCCAGCAGAAGACAGAATTCCGATCCCTACGAGCAGTACTTC. Protein sequence: CASRRQNSDPYEQYF.

This clone was counted a single time. J is TRBJ1-2 and V is TRBV7-8; 7 bases are a match to TRBD1. Germline V gene lookup returns CDR1 SGHVS and CDR2 FQNEAQ. V lost 5 bases and J lost 1; bases outside the gene matches: 4. This CDR3 spans 14 amino acids. The CDR3 nucleotides are TGTGCCAGCAGCCCGGGACAGATTAACTATGGCTACACCTTC. It is translated as CASSPGQINYGYTF.

This clone appeared a single time. The V call is TRBV18, the J call TRBJ2-7, with TRBD2 matching 13 bases. Germline V lookup: CDR1 KGHSH, CDR2 LQKENI. This CDR3 has 17 amino acids. V was pared by 1 base and J by 2 bases, with 5 bases of the junction left unmatched. CDR3 residues: CASSPRTSGGGAYEQYF. DNA for the CDR3: TGTGCCAGCTCACCACGGACTAGCGGGGGTGGGGCCTACGAGCAGTACTTC.